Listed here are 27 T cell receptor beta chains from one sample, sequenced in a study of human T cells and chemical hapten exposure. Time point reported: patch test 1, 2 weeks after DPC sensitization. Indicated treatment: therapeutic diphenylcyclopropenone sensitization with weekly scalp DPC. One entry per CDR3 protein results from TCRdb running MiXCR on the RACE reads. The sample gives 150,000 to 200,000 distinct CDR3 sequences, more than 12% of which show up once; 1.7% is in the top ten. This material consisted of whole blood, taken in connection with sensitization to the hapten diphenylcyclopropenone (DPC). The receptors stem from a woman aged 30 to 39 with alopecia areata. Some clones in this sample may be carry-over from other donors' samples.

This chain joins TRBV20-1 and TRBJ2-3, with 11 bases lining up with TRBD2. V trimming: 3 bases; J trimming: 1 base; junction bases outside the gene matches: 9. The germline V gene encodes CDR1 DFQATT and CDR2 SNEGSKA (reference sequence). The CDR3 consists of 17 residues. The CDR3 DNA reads TGCAGTGCTAGTCTTCCTAGCGGGGGGCGGGGCACAGATACGCAGTATTTT. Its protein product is CSASLPSGGRGTDTQYF.

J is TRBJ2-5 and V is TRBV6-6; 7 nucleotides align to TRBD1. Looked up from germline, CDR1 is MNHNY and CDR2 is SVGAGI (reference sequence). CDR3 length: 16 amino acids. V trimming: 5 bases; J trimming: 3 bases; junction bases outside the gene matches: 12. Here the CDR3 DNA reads TGTGCCAGCAGTCTCTCCGGACAGGCCGTCAAAGAGACCCAGTACTTC. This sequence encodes CASSLSGQAVKETQYF.

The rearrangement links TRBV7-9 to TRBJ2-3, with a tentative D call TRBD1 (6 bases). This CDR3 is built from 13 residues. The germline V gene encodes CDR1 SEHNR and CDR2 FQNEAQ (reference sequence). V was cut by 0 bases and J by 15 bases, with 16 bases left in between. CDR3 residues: CASSLAFRTEVYF. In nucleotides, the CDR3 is TGTGCCAGCAGCTTAGCGTTTAGGACAGAAGTCTATTTT.

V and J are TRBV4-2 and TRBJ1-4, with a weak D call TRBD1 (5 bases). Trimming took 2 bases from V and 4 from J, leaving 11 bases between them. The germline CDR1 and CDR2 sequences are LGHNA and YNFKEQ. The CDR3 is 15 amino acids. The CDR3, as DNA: TGTGCCAGCAGCCAACCCCAGGGACGTAATGAAAAACTGTTTTTT. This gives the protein CASSQPQGRNEKLFF.

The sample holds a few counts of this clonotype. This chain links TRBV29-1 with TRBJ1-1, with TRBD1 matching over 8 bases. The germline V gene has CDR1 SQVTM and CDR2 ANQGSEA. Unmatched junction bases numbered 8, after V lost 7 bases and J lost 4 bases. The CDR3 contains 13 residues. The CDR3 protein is CSAHPGGRTEAFF. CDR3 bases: TGCAGCGCCCATCCAGGGGGCCGCACTGAAGCTTTCTTT.

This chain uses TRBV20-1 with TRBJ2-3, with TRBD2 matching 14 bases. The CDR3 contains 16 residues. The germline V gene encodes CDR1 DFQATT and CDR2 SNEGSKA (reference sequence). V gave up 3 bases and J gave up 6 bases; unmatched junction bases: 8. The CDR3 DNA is TGCAGTGCTAGTGGGACTAGCGGGGGCGGAGGGGATACGCAGTATTTT. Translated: CSASGTSGGGGDTQYF.

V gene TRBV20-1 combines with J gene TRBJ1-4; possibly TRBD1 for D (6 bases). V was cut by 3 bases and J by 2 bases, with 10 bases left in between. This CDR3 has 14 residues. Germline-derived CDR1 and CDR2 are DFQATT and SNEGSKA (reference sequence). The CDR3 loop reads CSARRQETNEKLFF. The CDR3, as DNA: TGCAGTGCTAGGCGACAGGAGACTAATGAAAAACTGTTTTTT.

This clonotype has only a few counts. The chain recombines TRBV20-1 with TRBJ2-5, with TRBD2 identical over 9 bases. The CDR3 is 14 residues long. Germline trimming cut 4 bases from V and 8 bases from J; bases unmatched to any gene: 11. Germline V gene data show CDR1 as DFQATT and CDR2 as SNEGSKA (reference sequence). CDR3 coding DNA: TGCAGTGCTACGTGGACTAGCGAGCCTTCTACCCAGTACTTC. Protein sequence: CSATWTSEPSTQYF.

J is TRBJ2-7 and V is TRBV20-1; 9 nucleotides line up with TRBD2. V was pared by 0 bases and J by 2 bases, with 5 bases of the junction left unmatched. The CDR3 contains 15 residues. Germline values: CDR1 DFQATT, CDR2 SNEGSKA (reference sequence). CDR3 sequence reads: CSARDPAGGAYEQYF. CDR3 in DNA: TGCAGTGCTAGAGATCCGGCGGGGGGGGCCTACGAGCAGTACTTC.

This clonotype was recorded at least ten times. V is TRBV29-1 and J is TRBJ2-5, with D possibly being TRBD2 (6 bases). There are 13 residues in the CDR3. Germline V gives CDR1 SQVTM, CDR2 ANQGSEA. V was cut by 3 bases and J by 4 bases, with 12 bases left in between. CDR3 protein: CSVERDRRETQYF. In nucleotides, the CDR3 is TGCAGCGTTGAGCGGGACCGCCGAGAGACCCAGTACTTC.

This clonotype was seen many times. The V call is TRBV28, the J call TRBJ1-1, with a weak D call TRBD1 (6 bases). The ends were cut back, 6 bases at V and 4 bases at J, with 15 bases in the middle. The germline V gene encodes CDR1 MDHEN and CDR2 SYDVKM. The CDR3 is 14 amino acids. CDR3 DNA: TGTGCCAGCAGAGAAGGGGGATCGGGCACTGAAGCTTTCTTT. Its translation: CASREGGSGTEAFF.

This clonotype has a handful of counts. The CDR3 DNA sequence: TGTGCCAGCTCACCGCCCCTAGAGTGGGGATCGGGTGGCTACACCTTC. Amino acids: CASSPPLEWGSGGYTF. The chain employs TRBV18 and TRBJ1-2; D remains ambiguous. CDR1 is KGHSH, CDR2 LQKENI, per germline. CDR3 length: 16 residues. V lost 3 bases and J 7 bases, leaving 21 bases between the germline ends.

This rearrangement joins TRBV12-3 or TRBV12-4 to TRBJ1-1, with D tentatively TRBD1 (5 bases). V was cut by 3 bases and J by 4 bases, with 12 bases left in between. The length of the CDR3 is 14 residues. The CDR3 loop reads CASSFQAGTTEAFF. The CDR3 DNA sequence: TGTGCCAGCAGTTTTCAGGCAGGGACCACTGAAGCTTTCTTT.

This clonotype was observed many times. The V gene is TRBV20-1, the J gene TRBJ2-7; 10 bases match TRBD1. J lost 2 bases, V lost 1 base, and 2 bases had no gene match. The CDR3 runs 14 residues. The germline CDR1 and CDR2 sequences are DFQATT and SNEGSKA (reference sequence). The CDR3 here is CSARGGQGTYEQYF. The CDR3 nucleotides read TGCAGTGCTAGAGGGGGACAGGGGACCTACGAGCAGTACTTC.

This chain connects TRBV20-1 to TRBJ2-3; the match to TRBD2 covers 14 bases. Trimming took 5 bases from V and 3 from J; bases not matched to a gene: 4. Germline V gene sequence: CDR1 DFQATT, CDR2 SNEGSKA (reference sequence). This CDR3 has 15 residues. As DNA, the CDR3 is TGCAGTGCTGCGGGACTAGCGGGGGATACAGATACGCAGTATTTT. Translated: CSAAGLAGDTDTQYF.

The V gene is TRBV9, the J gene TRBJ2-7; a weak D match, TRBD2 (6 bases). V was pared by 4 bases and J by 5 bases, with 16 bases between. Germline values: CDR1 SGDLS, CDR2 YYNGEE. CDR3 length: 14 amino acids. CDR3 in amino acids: CASSPPGGPHEQYF. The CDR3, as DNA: TGTGCCAGCAGCCCCCCAGGAGGGCCCCACGAGCAGTACTTC.

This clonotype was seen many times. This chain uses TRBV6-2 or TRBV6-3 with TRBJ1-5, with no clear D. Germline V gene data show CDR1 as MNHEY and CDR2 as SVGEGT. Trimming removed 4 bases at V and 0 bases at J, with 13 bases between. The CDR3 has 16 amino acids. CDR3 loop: CASSFLTADSNQPQHF. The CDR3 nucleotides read TGTGCCAGCAGTTTCTTGACCGCCGATAGCAATCAGCCCCAGCATTTT.

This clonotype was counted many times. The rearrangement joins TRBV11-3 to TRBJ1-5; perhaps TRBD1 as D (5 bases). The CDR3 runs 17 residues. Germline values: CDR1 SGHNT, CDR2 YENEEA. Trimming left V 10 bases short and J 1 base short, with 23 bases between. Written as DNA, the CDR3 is TGTGCCACCACTACATATCAAATGCGGGGCAGCAATCAGCCCCAGCATTTT. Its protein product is CATTTYQMRGSNQPQHF.

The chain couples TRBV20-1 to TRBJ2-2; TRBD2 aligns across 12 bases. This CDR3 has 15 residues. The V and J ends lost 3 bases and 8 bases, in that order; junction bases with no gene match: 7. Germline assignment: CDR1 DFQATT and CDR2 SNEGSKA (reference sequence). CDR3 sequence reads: CSASTLAGGYGELFF. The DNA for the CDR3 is TGCAGTGCTAGTACACTAGCGGGGGGATATGGGGAGCTGTTTTTT.

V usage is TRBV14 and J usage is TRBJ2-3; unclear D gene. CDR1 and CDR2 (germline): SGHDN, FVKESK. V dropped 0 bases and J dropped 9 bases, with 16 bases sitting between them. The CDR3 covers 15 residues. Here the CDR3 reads CASSQDPFRPGTQYF. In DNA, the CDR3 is TGTGCCAGCAGCCAAGATCCATTTAGGCCCGGGACGCAGTATTTT.

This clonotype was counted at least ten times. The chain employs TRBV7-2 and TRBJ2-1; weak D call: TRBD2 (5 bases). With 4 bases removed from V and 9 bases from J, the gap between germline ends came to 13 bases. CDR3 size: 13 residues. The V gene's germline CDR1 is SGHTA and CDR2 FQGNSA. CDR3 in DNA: TGTGCCAGCAGCTCGGCCCTCGCGGGTGAGCAGTTCTTC. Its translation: CASSSALAGEQFF.

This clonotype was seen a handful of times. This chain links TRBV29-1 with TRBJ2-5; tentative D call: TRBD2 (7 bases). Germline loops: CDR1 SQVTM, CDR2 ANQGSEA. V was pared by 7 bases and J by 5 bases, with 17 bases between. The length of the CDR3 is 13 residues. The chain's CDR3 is CSAHTTGGETQYF. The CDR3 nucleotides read TGCAGCGCCCACACAACGGGGGGCGAGACCCAGTACTTC.

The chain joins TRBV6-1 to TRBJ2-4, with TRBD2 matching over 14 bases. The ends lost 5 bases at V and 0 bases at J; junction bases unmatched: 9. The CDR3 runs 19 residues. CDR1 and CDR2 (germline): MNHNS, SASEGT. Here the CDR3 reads CASSIGLAGGFLAKNIQYF. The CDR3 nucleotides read TGTGCCAGCAGTATAGGACTAGCGGGAGGATTTCTAGCCAAAAACATTCAGTACTTC.

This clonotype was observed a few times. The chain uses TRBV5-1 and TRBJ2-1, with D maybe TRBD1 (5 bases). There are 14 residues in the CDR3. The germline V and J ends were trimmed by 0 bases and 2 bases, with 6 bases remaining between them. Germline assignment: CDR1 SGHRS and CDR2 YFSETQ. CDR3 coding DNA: TGCGCCAGCAGCTTGGAAGGGGCCTACAATGAGCAGTTCTTC. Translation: CASSLEGAYNEQFF.

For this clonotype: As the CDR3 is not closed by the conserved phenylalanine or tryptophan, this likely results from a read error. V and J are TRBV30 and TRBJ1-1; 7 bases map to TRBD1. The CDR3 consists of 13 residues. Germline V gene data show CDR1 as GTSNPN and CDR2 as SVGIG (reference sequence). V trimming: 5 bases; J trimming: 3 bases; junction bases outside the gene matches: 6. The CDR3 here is CAWARQGYTEAFL. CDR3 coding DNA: TGTGCCTGGGCAAGACAGGGCTACACTGAAGCTTTCCTT.

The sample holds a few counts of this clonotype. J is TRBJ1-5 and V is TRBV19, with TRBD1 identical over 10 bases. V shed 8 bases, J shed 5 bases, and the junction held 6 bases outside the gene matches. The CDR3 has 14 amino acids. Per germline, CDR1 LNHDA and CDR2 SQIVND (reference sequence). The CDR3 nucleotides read TGTGCCAGTGGGACAGGGGAGGACCATCAGCCCCAGCATTTT. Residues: CASGTGEDHQPQHF.

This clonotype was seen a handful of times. The CDR3 sequence: CASSSGTSGSRGTDTQYF. Written as DNA, the CDR3 is TGTGCCAGCAGTTCCGGGACTAGCGGGAGCAGGGGTACGGATACGCAGTATTTT. This chain connects TRBV6-6 to TRBJ2-3, with 14 bases lining up with TRBD2. Germline-derived CDR1 and CDR2 are MNHNY and SVGAGI (reference sequence). After removal of 4 bases from V and 6 bases from J, the junction contained 12 bases not matched to a gene. This CDR3 is built from 18 residues.